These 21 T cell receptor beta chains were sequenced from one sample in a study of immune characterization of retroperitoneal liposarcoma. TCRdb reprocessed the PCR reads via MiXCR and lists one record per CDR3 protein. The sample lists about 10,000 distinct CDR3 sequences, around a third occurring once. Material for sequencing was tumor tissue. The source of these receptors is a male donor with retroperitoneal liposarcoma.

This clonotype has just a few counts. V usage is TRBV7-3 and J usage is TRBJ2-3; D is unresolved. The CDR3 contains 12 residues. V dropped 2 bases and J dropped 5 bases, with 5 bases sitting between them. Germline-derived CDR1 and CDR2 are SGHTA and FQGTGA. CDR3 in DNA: TGTGCCAGCAGCTTAGGGGTAGATACGCAGTATTTT. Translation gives CASSLGVDTQYF.

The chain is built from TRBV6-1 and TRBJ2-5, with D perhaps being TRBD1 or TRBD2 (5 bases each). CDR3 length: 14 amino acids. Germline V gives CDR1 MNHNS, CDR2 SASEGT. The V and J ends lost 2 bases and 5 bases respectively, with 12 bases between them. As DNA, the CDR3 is TGTGCCAGCAGTGAATATAGAGGGGAGGAGACCCAGTACTTC. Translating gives CASSEYRGEETQYF.

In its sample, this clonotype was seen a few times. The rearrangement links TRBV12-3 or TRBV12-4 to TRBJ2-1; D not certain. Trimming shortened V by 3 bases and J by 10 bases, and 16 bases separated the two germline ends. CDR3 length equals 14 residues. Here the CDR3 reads CASSFGGVSYEQFF. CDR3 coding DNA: TGTGCCAGCAGTTTTGGCGGAGTCTCCTACGAGCAGTTCTTC.

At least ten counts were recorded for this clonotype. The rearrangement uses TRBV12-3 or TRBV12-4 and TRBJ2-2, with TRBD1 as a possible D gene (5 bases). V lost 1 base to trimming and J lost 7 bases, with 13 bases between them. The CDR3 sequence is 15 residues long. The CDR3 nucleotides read TGTGCCAGCAGTTTAGTAGGGGCTCTCGGCGGGGAGCTGTTTTTT. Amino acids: CASSLVGALGGELFF.

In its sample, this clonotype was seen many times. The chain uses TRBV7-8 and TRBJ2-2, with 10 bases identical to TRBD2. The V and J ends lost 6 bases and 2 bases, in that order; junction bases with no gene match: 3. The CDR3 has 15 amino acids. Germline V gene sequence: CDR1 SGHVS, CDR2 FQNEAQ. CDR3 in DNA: TGTGCCAGCAGAACTAGCGGGGCTAACACCGGGGAGCTGTTTTTT. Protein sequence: CASRTSGANTGELFF. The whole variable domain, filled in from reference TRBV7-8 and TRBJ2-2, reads GAGVSQSPRYKVAKRGQDVALRCDPISGHVSLFWYQQALGQGPEFLTYFQNEAQLDKSGLPSDRFFAERPEGSVSTLKIQRTQQEDSAVYLCASRTSGANTGELFFGEGSRLTVL.

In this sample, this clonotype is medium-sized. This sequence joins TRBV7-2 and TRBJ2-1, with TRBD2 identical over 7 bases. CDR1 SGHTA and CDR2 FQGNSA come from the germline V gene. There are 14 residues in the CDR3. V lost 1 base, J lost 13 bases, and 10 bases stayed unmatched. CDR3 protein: CASSLEDWRGTQFF. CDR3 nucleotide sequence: TGTGCCAGCAGCTTAGAGGATTGGCGGGGGACCCAGTTCTTC. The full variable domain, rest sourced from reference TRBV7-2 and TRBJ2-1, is GAGVSQSPSNKVTEKGKDVELRCDPISGHTALYWYRQSLGQGLEFLIYFQGNSAPDKSGLPSDRFSAERTGGSVSTLTIQRTQQEDSAVYLCASSLEDWRGTQFFGPGTRLTVL.

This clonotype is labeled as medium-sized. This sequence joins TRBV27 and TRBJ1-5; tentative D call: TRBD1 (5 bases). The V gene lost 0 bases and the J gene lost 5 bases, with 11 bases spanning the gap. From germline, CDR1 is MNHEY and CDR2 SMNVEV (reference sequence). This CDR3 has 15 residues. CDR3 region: CASSLSAGRHQPQHF. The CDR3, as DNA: TGTGCCAGCAGTTTATCCGCAGGGCGACATCAGCCCCAGCATTTT.

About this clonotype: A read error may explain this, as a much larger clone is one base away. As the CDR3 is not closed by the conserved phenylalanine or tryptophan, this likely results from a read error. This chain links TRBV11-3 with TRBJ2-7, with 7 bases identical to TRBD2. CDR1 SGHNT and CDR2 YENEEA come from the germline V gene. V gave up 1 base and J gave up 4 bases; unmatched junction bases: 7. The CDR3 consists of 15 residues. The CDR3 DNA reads TGTGCCAGCAGCTTAGTCGGCGGGAGCAGGTACGAGCAGTACTCC. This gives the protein CASSLVGGSRYEQYS.

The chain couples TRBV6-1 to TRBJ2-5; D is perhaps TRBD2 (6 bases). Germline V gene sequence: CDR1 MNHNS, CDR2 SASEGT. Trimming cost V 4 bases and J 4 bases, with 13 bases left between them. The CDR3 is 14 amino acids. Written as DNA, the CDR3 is TGTGCCAGCAGTGGGGGCGGGGAAGGAGAGACCCAGTACTTC. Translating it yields CASSGGGEGETQYF.

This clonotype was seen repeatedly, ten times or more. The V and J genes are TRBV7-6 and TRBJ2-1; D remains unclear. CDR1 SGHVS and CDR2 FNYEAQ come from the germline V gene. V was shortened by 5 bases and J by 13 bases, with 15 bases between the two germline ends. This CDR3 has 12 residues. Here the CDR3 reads CASSQNPGPQFF. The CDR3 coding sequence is TGTGCCAGCAGCCAAAATCCGGGTCCCCAGTTCTTC.

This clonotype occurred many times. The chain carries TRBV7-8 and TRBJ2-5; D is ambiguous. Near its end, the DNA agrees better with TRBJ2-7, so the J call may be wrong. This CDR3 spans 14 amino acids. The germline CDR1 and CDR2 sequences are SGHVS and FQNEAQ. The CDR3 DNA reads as TGTGCCAGCAGCTTACAGAGCCGCTCCTACGAGCAGTACTTC. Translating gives CASSLQSRSYEQYF.

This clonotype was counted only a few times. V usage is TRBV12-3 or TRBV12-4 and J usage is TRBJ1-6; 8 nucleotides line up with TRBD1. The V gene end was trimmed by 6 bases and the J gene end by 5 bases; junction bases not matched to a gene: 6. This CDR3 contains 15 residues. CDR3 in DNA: TGTGCCAGCAGAATGGGACAGGTTGATAATTCACCCCTCCACTTT. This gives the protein CASRMGQVDNSPLHF.

CDR3 loop: CASSLDRNYGYTF. The CDR3 DNA sequence: TGTGCCAGCAGCCTTGACCGTAACTATGGCTACACCTTC. This chain links TRBV6-1 with TRBJ1-2; unclear D gene. The CDR3 length is 13 residues. Germline lookup yields CDR1 MNHNS and CDR2 SASEGT. The V end lost 6 bases, the J end lost 1 base, and 9 bases lay between the germline ends.

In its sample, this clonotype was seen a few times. CDR3 in amino acids: CASSLTGGYEQFF. CDR3 bases: TGTGCCAGCAGTTTAACAGGGGGCTACGAGCAGTTCTTC. The rearrangement links TRBV27 to TRBJ2-1; 9 bases agree with TRBD1. Germline V gene data show CDR1 as MNHEY and CDR2 as SMNVEV (reference sequence). The CDR3 length is 13 residues. The trim removed 2 bases at V and 10 bases at J, leaving 3 bases unmatched.

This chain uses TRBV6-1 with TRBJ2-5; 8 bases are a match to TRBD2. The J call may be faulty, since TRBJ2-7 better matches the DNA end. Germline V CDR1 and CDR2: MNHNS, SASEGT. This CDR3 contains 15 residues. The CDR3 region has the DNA TGTGCCAGCAGTGAAGAATACAGCGGGAGCTACGAGCAGTACTTC. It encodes CASSEEYSGSYEQYF.

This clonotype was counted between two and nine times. CDR3 nucleotide sequence: TGTGCCAGCAGACTTAGCGCCCGATCCTACAATGAGCAGTACTTC. Translated: CASRLSARSYNEQYF. The rearrangement uses TRBV6-1 and TRBJ2-1; perhaps TRBD2 as D (5 bases). The DNA end is more similar to TRBJ2-7, so the J call may be wrong. The CDR3 spans 15 residues. Germline CDR1 is MNHNS and CDR2 is SASEGT.

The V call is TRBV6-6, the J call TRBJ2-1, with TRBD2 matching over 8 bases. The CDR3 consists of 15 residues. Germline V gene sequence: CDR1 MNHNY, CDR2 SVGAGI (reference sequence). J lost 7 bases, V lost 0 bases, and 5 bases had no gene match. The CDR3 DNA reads TGTGCCAGCAGTTACTCGCGGCGCGGGGGGAATGAGCAGTTCTTC. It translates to CASSYSRRGGNEQFF.

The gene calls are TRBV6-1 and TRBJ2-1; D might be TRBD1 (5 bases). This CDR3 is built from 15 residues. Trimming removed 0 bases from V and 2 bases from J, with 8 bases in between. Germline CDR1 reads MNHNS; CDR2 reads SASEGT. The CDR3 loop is CASSEALGAYNEQFF. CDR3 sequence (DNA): TGTGCCAGCAGTGAAGCCCTAGGGGCCTACAATGAGCAGTTCTTC.

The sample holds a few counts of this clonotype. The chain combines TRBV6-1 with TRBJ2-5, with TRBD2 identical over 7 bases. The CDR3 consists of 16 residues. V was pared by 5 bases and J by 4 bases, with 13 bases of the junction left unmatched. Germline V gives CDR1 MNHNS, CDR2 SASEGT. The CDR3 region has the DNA TGTGCCAGCAGTTCTTCCTCGGTGGGGGGGGGAGAGACCCAGTACTTC. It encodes CASSSSSVGGGETQYF.

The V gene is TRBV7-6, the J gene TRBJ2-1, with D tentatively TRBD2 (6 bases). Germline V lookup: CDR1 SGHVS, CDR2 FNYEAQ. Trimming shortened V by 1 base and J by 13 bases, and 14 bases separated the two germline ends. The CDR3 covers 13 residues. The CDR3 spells CASSLEGLGTQFF. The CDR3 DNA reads TGTGCCAGCAGCTTAGAGGGACTGGGGACCCAGTTCTTC.

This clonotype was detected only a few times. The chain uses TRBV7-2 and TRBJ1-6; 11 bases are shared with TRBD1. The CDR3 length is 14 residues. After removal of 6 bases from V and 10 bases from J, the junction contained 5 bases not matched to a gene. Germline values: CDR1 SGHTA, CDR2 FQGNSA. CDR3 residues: CASRGGTGGSPLHF. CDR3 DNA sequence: TGTGCCAGCAGGGGGGGGACAGGGGGATCACCCCTCCACTTT.